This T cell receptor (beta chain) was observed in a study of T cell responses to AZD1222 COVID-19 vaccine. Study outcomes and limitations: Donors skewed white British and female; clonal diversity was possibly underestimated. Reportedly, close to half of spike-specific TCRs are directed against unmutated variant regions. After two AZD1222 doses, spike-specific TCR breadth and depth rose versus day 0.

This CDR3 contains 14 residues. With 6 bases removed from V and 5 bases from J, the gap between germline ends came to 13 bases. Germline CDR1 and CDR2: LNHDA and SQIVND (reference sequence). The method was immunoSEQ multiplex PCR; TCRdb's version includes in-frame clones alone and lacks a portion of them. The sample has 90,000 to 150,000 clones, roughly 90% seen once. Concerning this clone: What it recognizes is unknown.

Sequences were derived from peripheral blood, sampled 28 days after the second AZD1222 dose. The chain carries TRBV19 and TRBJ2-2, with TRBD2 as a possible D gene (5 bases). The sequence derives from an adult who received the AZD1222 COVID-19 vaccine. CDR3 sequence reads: CASSISSGTGELFF. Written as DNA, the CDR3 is TGTGCCAGTAGCATTTCCTCGGGGACCGGGGAGCTGTTTTTT.